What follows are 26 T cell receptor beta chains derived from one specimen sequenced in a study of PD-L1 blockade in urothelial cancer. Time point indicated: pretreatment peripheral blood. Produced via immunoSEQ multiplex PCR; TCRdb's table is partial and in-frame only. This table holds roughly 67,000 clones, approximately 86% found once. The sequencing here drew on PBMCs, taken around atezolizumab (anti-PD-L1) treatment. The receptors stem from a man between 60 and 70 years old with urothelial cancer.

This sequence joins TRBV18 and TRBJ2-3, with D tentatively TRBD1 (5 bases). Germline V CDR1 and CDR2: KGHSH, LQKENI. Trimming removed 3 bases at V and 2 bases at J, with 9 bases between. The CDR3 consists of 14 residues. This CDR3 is CASSPFGATDTQYF. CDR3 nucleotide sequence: TGTGCCAGCTCACCTTTTGGGGCCACAGATACGCAGTATTTT.

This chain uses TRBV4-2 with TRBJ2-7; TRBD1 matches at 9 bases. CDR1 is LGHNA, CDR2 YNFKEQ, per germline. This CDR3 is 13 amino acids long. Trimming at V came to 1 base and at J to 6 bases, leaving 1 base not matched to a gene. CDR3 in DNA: TGTGCCAGCAGCCAAGGGACAGGGGCCGAGCAGTACTTC. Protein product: CASSQGTGAEQYF.

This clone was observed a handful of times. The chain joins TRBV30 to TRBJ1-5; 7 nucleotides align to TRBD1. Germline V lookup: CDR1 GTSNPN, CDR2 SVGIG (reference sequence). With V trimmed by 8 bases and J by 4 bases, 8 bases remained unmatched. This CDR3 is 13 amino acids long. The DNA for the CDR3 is TGTGCCGCCGCGGGACAGCAAAATCAGCCCCAGCATTTT. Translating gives CAAAGQQNQPQHF.

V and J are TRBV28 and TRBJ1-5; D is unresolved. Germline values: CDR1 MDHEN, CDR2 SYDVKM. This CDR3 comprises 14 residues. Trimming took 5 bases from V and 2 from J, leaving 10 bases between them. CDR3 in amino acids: CASSLLPGNQPQHF. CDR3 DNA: TGTGCCAGCAGTCTCCTCCCGGGCAATCAGCCCCAGCATTTT. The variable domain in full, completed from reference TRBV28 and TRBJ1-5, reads DVKVTQSSRYLVKRTGEKVFLECVQDMDHENMFWYRQDPGLGLRLIYFSYDVKMKEKGDIPEGYSVSREKKERFSLILESASTNQTSMYLCASSLLPGNQPQHFGDGTRLSIL.

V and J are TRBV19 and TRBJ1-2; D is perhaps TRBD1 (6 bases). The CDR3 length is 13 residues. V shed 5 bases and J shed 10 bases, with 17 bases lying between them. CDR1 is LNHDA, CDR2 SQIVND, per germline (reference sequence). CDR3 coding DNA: TGTGCCAGTAGTCCCCGGACAGAGGAAGACTACACCTTC. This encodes CASSPRTEEDYTF.

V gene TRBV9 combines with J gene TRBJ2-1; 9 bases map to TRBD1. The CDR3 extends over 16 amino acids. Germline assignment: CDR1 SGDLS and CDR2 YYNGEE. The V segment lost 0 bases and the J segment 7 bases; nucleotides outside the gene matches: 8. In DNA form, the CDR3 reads TGTGCCAGCAGCGTAGAAGAGGGGACAGGGCCGAATGAGCAGTTCTTC. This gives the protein CASSVEEGTGPNEQFF.

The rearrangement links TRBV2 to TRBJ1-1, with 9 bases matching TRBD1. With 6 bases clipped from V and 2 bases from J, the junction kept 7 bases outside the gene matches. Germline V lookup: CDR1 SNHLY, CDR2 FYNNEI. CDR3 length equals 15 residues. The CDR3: CASRERQGVNTEAFF. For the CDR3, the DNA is TGTGCCAGCAGAGAGAGACAGGGGGTAAACACTGAAGCTTTCTTT.

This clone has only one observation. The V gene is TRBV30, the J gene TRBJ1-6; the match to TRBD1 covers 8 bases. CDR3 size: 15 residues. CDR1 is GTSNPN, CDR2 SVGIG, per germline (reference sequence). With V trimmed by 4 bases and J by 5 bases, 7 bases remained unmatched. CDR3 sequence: CAWTGQGGDNSPLHF. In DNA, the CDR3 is TGTGCCTGGACCGGACAGGGAGGCGATAATTCACCCCTCCACTTT.

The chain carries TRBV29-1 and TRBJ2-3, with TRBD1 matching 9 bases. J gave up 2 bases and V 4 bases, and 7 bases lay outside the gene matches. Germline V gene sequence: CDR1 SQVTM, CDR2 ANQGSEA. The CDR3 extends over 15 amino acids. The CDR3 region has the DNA TGCAGCGTTGTGAGCGGGGACAGGGTCACAGATACGCAGTATTTT. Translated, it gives CSVVSGDRVTDTQYF.

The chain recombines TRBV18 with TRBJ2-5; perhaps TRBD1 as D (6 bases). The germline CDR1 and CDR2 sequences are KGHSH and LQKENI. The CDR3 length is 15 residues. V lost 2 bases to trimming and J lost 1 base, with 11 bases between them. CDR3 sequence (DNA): TGTGCCAGCTCACCAACTCAGGGGACCCAAGAGACCCAGTACTTC. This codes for CASSPTQGTQETQYF. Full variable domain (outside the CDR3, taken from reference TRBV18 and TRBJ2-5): NAGVMQNPRHLVRRRGQEARLRCSPMKGHSHVYWYRQLPEEGLKFMVYLQKENIIDESGMPKERFSAEFPKEGPSILRIQQVVRGDSAAYFCASSPTQGTQETQYFGPGTRLLVL.

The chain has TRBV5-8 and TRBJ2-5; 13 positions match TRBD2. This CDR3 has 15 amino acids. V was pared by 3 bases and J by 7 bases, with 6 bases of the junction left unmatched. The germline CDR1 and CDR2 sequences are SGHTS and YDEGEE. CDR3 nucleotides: TGTGCCAGCAGCTCGGGACTAGCGGGGTTGGGGACCCAGTACTTC. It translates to CASSSGLAGLGTQYF.

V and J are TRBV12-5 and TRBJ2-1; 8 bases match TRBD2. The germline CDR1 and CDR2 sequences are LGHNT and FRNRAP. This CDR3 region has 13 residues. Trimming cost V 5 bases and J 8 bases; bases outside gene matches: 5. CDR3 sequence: CASGPSGGDEQFF. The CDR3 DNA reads TGTGCTAGTGGTCCCAGCGGGGGCGATGAGCAGTTCTTC. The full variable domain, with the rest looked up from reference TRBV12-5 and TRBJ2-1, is DARVTQTPRHKVTEMGQEVTMRCQPILGHNTVFWYRQTMMQGLELLAYFRNRAPLDDSGMPKDRFSAEMPDATLATLKIQPSEPRDSAVYFCASGPSGGDEQFFGPGTRLTVL.

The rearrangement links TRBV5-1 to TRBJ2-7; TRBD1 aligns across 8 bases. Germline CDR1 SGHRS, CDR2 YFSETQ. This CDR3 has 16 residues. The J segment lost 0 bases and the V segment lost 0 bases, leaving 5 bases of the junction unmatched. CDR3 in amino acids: CASSLARGTGSYEQYF. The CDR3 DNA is TGCGCCAGCAGCTTGGCCCGGGGGACAGGCTCCTACGAGCAGTACTTC.

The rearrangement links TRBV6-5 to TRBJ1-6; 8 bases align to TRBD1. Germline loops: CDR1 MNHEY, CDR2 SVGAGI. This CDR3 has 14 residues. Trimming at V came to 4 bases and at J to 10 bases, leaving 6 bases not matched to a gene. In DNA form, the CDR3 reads TGTGCCAGCAGTTTTGGACAGGGTTGGTCACCCCTCCACTTT. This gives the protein CASSFGQGWSPLHF.

The chain's CDR3 is CASSGQGFEQFF. In nucleotides, the CDR3 is TGTGCCAGCAGTGGACAGGGTTTTGAGCAGTTCTTC. This chain links TRBV6-6 with TRBJ2-1; 8 bases map to TRBD1. Germline CDR1 and CDR2: MNHNY and SVGAGI (reference sequence). The CDR3 is made up of 12 amino acids. J gave up 9 bases and V 5 bases, and 3 bases lay outside the gene matches.

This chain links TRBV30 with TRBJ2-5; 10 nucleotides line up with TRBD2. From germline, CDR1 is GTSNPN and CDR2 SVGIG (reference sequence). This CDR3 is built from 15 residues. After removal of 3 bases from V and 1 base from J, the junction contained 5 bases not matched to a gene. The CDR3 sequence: CAWSRVAGGQETQYF. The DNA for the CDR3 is TGTGCCTGGAGCCGGGTAGCGGGGGGCCAAGAGACCCAGTACTTC.

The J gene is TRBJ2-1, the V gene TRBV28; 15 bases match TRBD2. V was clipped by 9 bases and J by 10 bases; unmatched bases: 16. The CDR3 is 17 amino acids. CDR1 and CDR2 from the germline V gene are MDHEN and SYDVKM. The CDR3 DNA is TGTGCCAGACCGGGACTAGCGGGGGGCGATGTACAATGCGAGCAGTTCTTC. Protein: CARPGLAGGDVQCEQFF.

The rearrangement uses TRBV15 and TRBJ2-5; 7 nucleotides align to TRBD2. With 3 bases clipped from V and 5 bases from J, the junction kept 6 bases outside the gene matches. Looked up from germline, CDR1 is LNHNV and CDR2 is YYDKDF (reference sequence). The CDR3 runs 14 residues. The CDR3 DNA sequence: TGTGCCACCAGCAGGCCGGGAGGATTGGAGACCCAGTACTTC. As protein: CATSRPGGLETQYF. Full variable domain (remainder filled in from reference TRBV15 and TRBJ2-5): DAMVIQNPRYQVTQFGKPVTLSCSQTLNHNVMYWYQQKSSQAPKLLFHYYDKDFNNEADTPDNFQSRRPNTSFCFLDIRSPGLGDTAMYLCATSRPGGLETQYFGPGTRLLVL.

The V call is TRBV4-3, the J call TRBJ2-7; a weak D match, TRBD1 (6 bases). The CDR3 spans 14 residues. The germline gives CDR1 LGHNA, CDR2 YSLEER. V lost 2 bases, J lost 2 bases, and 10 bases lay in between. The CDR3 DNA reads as TGCGCCAGCAGCCAAACACAGGGACCCTACGAGCAGTACTTC. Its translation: CASSQTQGPYEQYF.

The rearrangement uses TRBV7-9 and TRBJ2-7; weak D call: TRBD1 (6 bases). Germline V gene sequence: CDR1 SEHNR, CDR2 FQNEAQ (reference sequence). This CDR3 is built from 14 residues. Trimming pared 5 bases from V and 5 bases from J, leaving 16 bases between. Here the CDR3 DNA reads TGTGCCAGCAGCCCCGAACAGGGTCGGAACGAGCAGTACTTC. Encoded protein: CASSPEQGRNEQYF.

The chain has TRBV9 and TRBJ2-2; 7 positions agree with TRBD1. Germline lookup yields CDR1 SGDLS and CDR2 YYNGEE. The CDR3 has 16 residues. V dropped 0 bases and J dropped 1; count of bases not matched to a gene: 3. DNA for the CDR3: TGTGCCAGCAGCGTAGAGGGGGCTCTGAACACCGGGGAGCTGTTTTTT. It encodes CASSVEGALNTGELFF.

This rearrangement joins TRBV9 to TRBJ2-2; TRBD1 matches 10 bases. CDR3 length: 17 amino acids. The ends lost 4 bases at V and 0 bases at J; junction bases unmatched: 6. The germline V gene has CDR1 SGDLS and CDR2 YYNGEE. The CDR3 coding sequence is TGTGCCAGCAGCTCCCCGACAGGGGGCGCGAACACCGGGGAGCTGTTTTTT. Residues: CASSSPTGGANTGELFF.

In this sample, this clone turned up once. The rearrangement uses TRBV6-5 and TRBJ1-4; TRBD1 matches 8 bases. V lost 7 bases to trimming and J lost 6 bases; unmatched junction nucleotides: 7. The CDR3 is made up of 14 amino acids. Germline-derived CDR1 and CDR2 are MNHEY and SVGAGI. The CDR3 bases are TGTGCCAGCACCCCAGGGGGCAATCATGAAAAACTGTTTTTT. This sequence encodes CASTPGGNHEKLFF.

The CDR3 DNA sequence: TGTGCCAGCAGGGGGGACAGATCTCAGCCCCAGCATTTT. This encodes CASRGDRSQPQHF. This chain links TRBV2 with TRBJ1-5; TRBD1 matches 7 bases. This CDR3 comprises 13 residues. CDR1 is SNHLY and CDR2 is FYNNEI in the germline V gene. V lost 6 bases and J lost 6; bases outside the gene matches: 5.

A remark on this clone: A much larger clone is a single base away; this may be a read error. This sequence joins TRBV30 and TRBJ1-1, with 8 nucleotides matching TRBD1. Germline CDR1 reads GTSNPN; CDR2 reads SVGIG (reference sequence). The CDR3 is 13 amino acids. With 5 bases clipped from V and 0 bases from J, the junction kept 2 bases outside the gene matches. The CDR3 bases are TGTGCCTGGGGGGGACAGGTGAACACTGAAGCTTTCTTT. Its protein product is CAWGGQVNTEAFF.

The CDR3 sequence: CSVDPGQVGSQPQHF. CDR3 DNA: TGCAGCGTTGACCCCGGACAGGTGGGTAGTCAGCCCCAGCATTTT. The V and J genes are TRBV29-1 and TRBJ1-5, with 7 bases lining up with TRBD1. CDR3 length equals 15 residues. V shed 3 bases, J shed 6 bases, and the junction held 11 bases outside the gene matches. The germline V gene encodes CDR1 SQVTM and CDR2 ANQGSEA.